Listed below are T cell receptor beta chains from one sample, sequenced in a study of cytomegalovirus exposure and HLA in healthy donors. Sequencing was performed with immunoSEQ multiplex PCR; in TCRdb, only in-frame clones are kept and a portion is missing. The data contain some 200,000 clones, approximately 88% of them seen just once; the ten biggest clones take up approximately 2.4%. The sequenced material came from PBMCs. These receptors came from a woman in her forties or fifties in good health and CMV-seropositive. Each CDR3 is given with its conserved first and last residue. Fields, in order: V gene, J gene, clone size, D gene, CDR3 DNA, CDR3 protein. The D gene is left open where the match is weak. Only some rows state a clone size, as once, few, many or a class for expanded clones.

v_gene: TRBV28; j_gene: TRBJ1-4; abundance: -; d_gene: -; CDR3nt: TGTGCCAGCTCCACCTCTAGGGGAATTAATGAAAAACTGTTTTTT; CDR3aa: CASSTSRGINEKLFF
v_gene: TRBV5-1; j_gene: TRBJ2-1; abundance: once; d_gene: -; CDR3nt: TGCGCCAGCAGCTTGGAGGGGGGGGAGTCCTACAATGAGCAGTTCTTC; CDR3aa: CASSLEGGESYNEQFF
v_gene: TRBV5-4; j_gene: TRBJ2-1; abundance: -; d_gene: TRBD2; CDR3nt: TGTGCCAGCAGCTTGACTAGCGGGGGGACTTACAATGAGCAGTTCTTC; CDR3aa: CASSLTSGGTYNEQFF
v_gene: TRBV2; j_gene: TRBJ2-1; abundance: -; d_gene: -; CDR3nt: TGTGCCAGCACCAGCATGCGCAGGCCGAGCTCCTACAATGAGCAGTTCTTC; CDR3aa: CASTSMRRPSSYNEQFF
v_gene: TRBV6-5; j_gene: TRBJ1-5; abundance: -; d_gene: TRBD1; CDR3nt: TGTGCCAGCAGCCGACAGGGAAATCAGCCCCAGCATTTT; CDR3aa: CASSRQGNQPQHF
v_gene: TRBV7-2; j_gene: TRBJ2-1; abundance: -; d_gene: -; CDR3nt: TGTGCCAGCAGCTTAGCCCTGCGCGGCCCCGGCACGTTCTTC; CDR3aa: CASSLALRGPGTFF
v_gene: TRBV10-3; j_gene: TRBJ2-3; abundance: few; d_gene: -; CDR3nt: TGTGCCGGCGGTAGCACAGATACGCAGTATTTT; CDR3aa: CAGGSTDTQYF
v_gene: TRBV4-1; j_gene: TRBJ2-7; abundance: -; d_gene: TRBD1; CDR3nt: TGCGCCAGCACGTCCTGGGACAGGGGGCAAGAGGAGCAGTACTTC; CDR3aa: CASTSWDRGQEEQYF
v_gene: TRBV2; j_gene: TRBJ1-1; abundance: few; d_gene: TRBD1; CDR3nt: TGTGCCAGCAGTGAGGGACAGGGGCCCACTAGGGCTGAAGCTTTCTTT; CDR3aa: CASSEGQGPTRAEAFF
v_gene: TRBV6-1; j_gene: TRBJ1-6; abundance: -; d_gene: -; CDR3nt: TGTGCCAGCAGTTTGAGACAGAATTCACCCCTCCACTTT; CDR3aa: CASSLRQNSPLHF
v_gene: TRBV5-6; j_gene: TRBJ2-7; abundance: few; d_gene: -; CDR3nt: TGTGCCAGCAGCTTGGAACCCCAGATCTCCTACGAGCAGTACTTC; CDR3aa: CASSLEPQISYEQYF
v_gene: TRBV18; j_gene: TRBJ2-3; abundance: -; d_gene: -; CDR3nt: TGTGCCAGCTCAACAAGCGGACTCACAGATACGCAGTATTTT; CDR3aa: CASSTSGLTDTQYF
v_gene: TRBV5-1; j_gene: TRBJ2-6; abundance: -; d_gene: TRBD1; CDR3nt: TGCGCCAGCAGCTTGGGACAGGGCCCCTCTGGGGCCAACGTCCTGACTTTC; CDR3aa: CASSLGQGPSGANVLTF
v_gene: TRBV7-9; j_gene: TRBJ2-1; abundance: -; d_gene: -; CDR3nt: TGTGCCAGCAGCCCGACCGGGATCAAAACGGACAATGAGCAGTTCTTC; CDR3aa: CASSPTGIKTDNEQFF
v_gene: TRBV18; j_gene: TRBJ2-3; abundance: -; d_gene: TRBD1; CDR3nt: TGTGCCACCCAGGGACAGGGAGGTACAGATACGCAGTATTTT; CDR3aa: CATQGQGGTDTQYF
v_gene: TRBV9; j_gene: TRBJ1-6; abundance: -; d_gene: -; CDR3nt: TGTGCCAGCAGCGTAGGAGGAATGCCTCCCCTCCACTTT; CDR3aa: CASSVGGMPPLHF
v_gene: TRBV6-5; j_gene: TRBJ2-5; abundance: few; d_gene: -; CDR3nt: TGTGCCAGCAGTACCCATATGGCCCTCGGGGAGACCCAGTACTTC; CDR3aa: CASSTHMALGETQYF
v_gene: TRBV6-6; j_gene: TRBJ2-7; abundance: -; d_gene: TRBD1; CDR3nt: TGTGCCAGCAGTCCCCTCCGGGACAGTTACGAGCAGTACTTC; CDR3aa: CASSPLRDSYEQYF
v_gene: TRBV15; j_gene: TRBJ2-1; abundance: -; d_gene: -; CDR3nt: TGTGCCACCAGCAGAGATTTCACTCTCGGCTACAATGAGCAGTTCTTC; CDR3aa: CATSRDFTLGYNEQFF
v_gene: TRBV6-5; j_gene: TRBJ2-7; abundance: once; d_gene: -; CDR3nt: TGTGCCAGCAGATCGGGAGGGACAGGGCGGTACGAGCAGTACTTC; CDR3aa: CASRSGGTGRYEQYF
v_gene: TRBV9; j_gene: TRBJ2-2; abundance: -; d_gene: -; CDR3nt: TGTGCCAGCAGCGTAGCTAGTCTGGGGCATCGGGTTACCGGGGAGCTGTTTTTT; CDR3aa: CASSVASLGHRVTGELFF
v_gene: TRBV20-1; j_gene: TRBJ1-1; abundance: -; d_gene: -; CDR3nt: TGCAGTGCTAGTCGCCAGCGAGCTTTCTTT; CDR3aa: CSASRQRAFF
v_gene: TRBV6-5; j_gene: TRBJ1-1; abundance: once; d_gene: -; CDR3nt: TGTGCCAGCAGTCCAAGAGGACAGCTGAACACTGAAGCTTTCTTT; CDR3aa: CASSPRGQLNTEAFF
v_gene: TRBV2; j_gene: TRBJ2-3; abundance: -; d_gene: TRBD2; CDR3nt: TGTGCCAGCCTAGCGGGGGAGACAGATACGCAGTATTTT; CDR3aa: CASLAGETDTQYF
v_gene: TRBV7-3; j_gene: TRBJ1-2; abundance: -; d_gene: -; CDR3nt: TGTGCCAGCAGCTTAGGGGCCGGCTATGGCTACACCTTC; CDR3aa: CASSLGAGYGYTF
v_gene: TRBV6-1; j_gene: TRBJ2-3; abundance: -; d_gene: -; CDR3nt: TGTGCCAGCAGTGGGGGGGGGCGCCTCGCAGATACGCAGTATTTT; CDR3aa: CASSGGGRLADTQYF
v_gene: TRBV5-6; j_gene: TRBJ2-4; abundance: -; d_gene: TRBD2; CDR3nt: TGTGCCAGCAGCTTGGCGACTAGCGAGATAGCCAAAAACATTCAGTACTTC; CDR3aa: CASSLATSEIAKNIQYF
v_gene: TRBV7-9; j_gene: TRBJ2-1; abundance: once; d_gene: -; CDR3nt: TGTGCCAGCAGCTTTTCCAGGGGTATAGGATCCTACAATGAGCAGTTCTTC; CDR3aa: CASSFSRGIGSYNEQFF
v_gene: TRBV6-5; j_gene: TRBJ1-5; abundance: -; d_gene: -; CDR3nt: TGTGCCAGCAGGACGGAATCTGAGGATGGGCCCCAGCATTTT; CDR3aa: CASRTESEDGPQHF
v_gene: TRBV19; j_gene: TRBJ2-5; abundance: -; d_gene: -; CDR3nt: TGTGCCAGTAGTACCTACACGGAGCAGTACTTC; CDR3aa: CASSTYTEQYF
v_gene: TRBV7-2; j_gene: TRBJ1-6; abundance: -; d_gene: -; CDR3nt: TGTGCCGCTTCCCCGGGATTTAATTCAGCCCTCCACTTT; CDR3aa: CAASPGFNSALHF
v_gene: TRBV27; j_gene: TRBJ2-1; abundance: once; d_gene: TRBD1; CDR3nt: TGTGCCAGCAATATCGGACAGGGCCTCTACAATGAGCAGTTCTTC; CDR3aa: CASNIGQGLYNEQFF
v_gene: TRBV19; j_gene: TRBJ2-4; abundance: once; d_gene: -; CDR3nt: TGTGCCAACTCAAACGGCGGCAAAAACATTCAGTACTTC; CDR3aa: CANSNGGKNIQYF
v_gene: TRBV6-1; j_gene: TRBJ2-1; abundance: many; d_gene: -; CDR3nt: TGTGCCAGCAGTGAATGGAGTTGGGACAATGAGCAGTTCTTC; CDR3aa: CASSEWSWDNEQFF
v_gene: TRBV6-5; j_gene: TRBJ2-1; abundance: -; d_gene: TRBD1; CDR3nt: TGTGCCAGCAGCCTTACAGGGGGTCTCTACAATGAGCAGTTCTTC; CDR3aa: CASSLTGGLYNEQFF
v_gene: TRBV5-4; j_gene: TRBJ1-5; abundance: -; d_gene: TRBD1; CDR3nt: TGTGCCAGCAGCTTGAAGGCCAGGGGGGTTCAGGGCAATCAGCCCCAGCATTTT; CDR3aa: CASSLKARGVQGNQPQHF
v_gene: TRBV10-2; j_gene: TRBJ1-4; abundance: -; d_gene: TRBD1; CDR3nt: TGCGCCAGCAATGACAGGGCAGCTAATGAAAAACTGTTTTTT; CDR3aa: CASNDRAANEKLFF
v_gene: TRBV9; j_gene: TRBJ2-2; abundance: -; d_gene: -; CDR3nt: TGTGCCAGCAGCGTAGGAGGTTCCACCGGGGAGCTGTTTTTT; CDR3aa: CASSVGGSTGELFF